Listed here are 30 T cell receptor beta chains from one sample, sequenced in a study of control samples from healthy donors and cancer patients. Assay used: immunoSEQ multiplex PCR; TCRdb lists only in-frame clones, some missing. The table has around 75,000 clones, 80% to 95% seen once. Sequencing input: blood. These receptor sequences come from a woman in her sixties in good health.

The chain has TRBV7-6 and TRBJ1-4, with a tentative D call TRBD1 (6 bases). CDR3 length: 15 amino acids. Trimming took 4 bases from V and 4 from J, leaving 13 bases between them. Germline V CDR1 and CDR2: SGHVS, FNYEAQ. The CDR3 here is CASSWGAGNNEKLFF. The CDR3, as DNA: TGTGCCAGCAGCTGGGGGGCGGGGAATAATGAAAAACTGTTTTTT.

V is TRBV10-1 and J is TRBJ1-5; D perhaps matches TRBD1 (5 bases). The germline V gene encodes CDR1 WNHNN and CDR2 SYGVQD (reference sequence). The ends were cut back, 7 bases at V and 7 bases at J, with 17 bases in the middle. This CDR3 has 14 amino acids. CDR3 in amino acids: CASKITQGVQPQHF. As DNA, the CDR3 is TGCGCCAGCAAAATAACCCAGGGTGTGCAGCCCCAGCATTTT.

The chain has TRBV10-3 and TRBJ2-3; TRBD2 is a possible D gene (5 bases). Germline CDR1 reads ENHRY; CDR2 reads SYGVKD. This CDR3 has 12 residues. Trimming took 10 bases from V and 6 from J, leaving 14 bases between them. The DNA of the CDR3 is TGTGCCACCGTGGGGAGCGCGGATACGCAGTATTTT. It specifies CATVGSADTQYF.

This chain connects TRBV7-9 to TRBJ2-3; the D gene is possibly TRBD2 (6 bases). The CDR3 covers 17 residues. The germline CDR1 and CDR2 sequences are SEHNR and FQNEAQ (reference sequence). The V end was cut by 8 bases, the J end by 0 bases, with 21 bases between. Here the CDR3 DNA reads TGTGCCAGCCTACTTACATCGGGAGCGGTTAGCACAGATACGCAGTATTTT. Translating it yields CASLLTSGAVSTDTQYF.

CDR3 protein: CASSWGETQYF. For the CDR3, the DNA is TGTGCCAGCAGTTGGGGAGAGACCCAGTACTTC. The rearrangement links TRBV12-3 or TRBV12-4 to TRBJ2-5; D is unresolved. V was cut by 4 bases and J by 4 bases, with 4 bases left in between. This CDR3 is built from 11 residues.

The rearrangement uses TRBV24-1 and TRBJ2-3, with 10 positions matching TRBD2. Germline CDR1 is KGHDR and CDR2 is SFDVKD. V dropped 3 bases and J dropped 4; count of bases not matched to a gene: 3. The CDR3 sequence is 15 residues long. CDR3 nucleotides: TGTGCCACCAGTGATCAGGGACTAGCGCCAGATACGCAGTATTTT. It yields the protein CATSDQGLAPDTQYF.

The gene calls are TRBV28 and TRBJ2-3; 8 bases are shared with TRBD2. V lost 6 bases and J lost 5; bases outside the gene matches: 16. CDR1 is MDHEN, CDR2 SYDVKM, per germline. The CDR3 sequence is 17 residues long. The CDR3 sequence: CASSPPQGGRNGDTQYF. CDR3 DNA: TGTGCCAGCAGCCCACCACAAGGCGGGAGGAATGGAGATACGCAGTATTTT.

The chain links TRBV6-1 to TRBJ1-3; TRBD1 is a possible D gene (5 bases). V was shortened by 2 bases and J by 2 bases, with 7 bases between the two germline ends. Germline CDR1 and CDR2: MNHNS and SASEGT. This CDR3 has 14 amino acids. CDR3 loop: CASSEQGPGNTIYF. The CDR3 DNA reads TGTGCCAGCAGTGAACAGGGACCTGGAAACACCATATATTTT.

This clone came up once. This chain joins TRBV7-8 and TRBJ2-5, with TRBD2 matching 13 bases. This CDR3 comprises 18 residues. The V segment lost 5 bases and the J segment 4 bases; nucleotides outside the gene matches: 13. Germline V gene sequence: CDR1 SGHVS, CDR2 FQNEAQ. CDR3 protein: CASSPGRLAGGQGETQYF. The DNA for the CDR3 is TGTGCCAGCAGCCCAGGCCGACTAGCGGGAGGCCAGGGAGAGACCCAGTACTTC.

This rearrangement joins TRBV6-5 to TRBJ1-5, with D unclear. CDR1 MNHEY and CDR2 SVGAGI come from the germline V gene. Trimming took off 7 bases at V and 0 bases at J, with 10 bases between the two ends. The CDR3 totals 14 residues. The chain's CDR3 is CASMEVFSNQPQHF. CDR3 in DNA: TGTGCCAGCATGGAGGTCTTTAGCAATCAGCCCCAGCATTTT.

The CDR3 region is CASSQGGSGNEKLFF. The CDR3 bases are TGCGCCAGCAGCCAGGGGGGGAGCGGGAATGAAAAACTGTTTTTT. V is TRBV5-1 and J is TRBJ1-4, with 7 positions matching TRBD1. V was pared by 4 bases and J by 5 bases, with 8 bases of the junction left unmatched. Germline CDR1 is SGHRS and CDR2 is YFSETQ. The CDR3 runs 15 residues.

The gene calls are TRBV24-1 and TRBJ2-7, with 10 nucleotides matching TRBD2. This CDR3 is built from 15 residues. CDR1 and CDR2 (germline): KGHDR, SFDVKD. Trimming cost V 2 bases and J 4 bases; bases outside gene matches: 4. DNA for the CDR3: TGTGCCACCAGTGATTCTAGCGGGAGAGGGTACGAGCAGTACTTC. It is translated as CATSDSSGRGYEQYF.

This clone came up once. The rearrangement joins TRBV11-2 to TRBJ1-5; a possible D gene is TRBD1 (5 bases). Germline V gene lookup returns CDR1 SGHAT and CDR2 FQNNGV. V gave up 3 bases and J gave up 0 bases, with 9 bases separating them. This CDR3 region has 15 residues. The CDR3 loop reads CASSFTGDSNQPQHF. The CDR3 nucleotides are TGTGCCAGCAGCTTCACAGGAGATAGCAATCAGCCCCAGCATTTT.

This rearrangement joins TRBV19 to TRBJ2-6, with 8 bases identical to TRBD1. CDR3 size: 18 residues. Unmatched junction bases numbered 12, after V lost 7 bases and J lost 1 base. Germline V gene sequence: CDR1 LNHDA, CDR2 SQIVND (reference sequence). In nucleotides, the CDR3 is TGTGCCAGTACTTTCGGACAGGGCTTCGGGTCTGGGGCCAACGTCCTGACTTTC. Protein product: CASTFGQGFGSGANVLTF.

J is TRBJ2-6 and V is TRBV7-2; the D is unclear. The V gene's germline CDR1 is SGHTA and CDR2 FQGNSA. V lost 1 base, J lost 2 bases, and 9 bases lay in between. The CDR3 has 16 residues. CDR3 coding DNA: TGTGCCAGCAGCTTAGTGGGCGGTCCTGGGGCCAACGTCCTGACTTTC. Protein: CASSLVGGPGANVLTF.

This clone showed up just once. J is TRBJ2-7 and V is TRBV6-1; 11 nucleotides agree with TRBD2. CDR1 is MNHNS and CDR2 is SASEGT in the germline V gene. CDR3 size: 16 residues. The V segment lost 4 bases and the J segment 2 bases; nucleotides outside the gene matches: 7. The CDR3 nucleotides read TGTGCCAGCAGTGCCCGGACTAGCGGGCATCCCTACGAGCAGTACTTC. Amino acid sequence: CASSARTSGHPYEQYF.

The chain carries TRBV6-6 and TRBJ2-5; the D is unclear. Germline V gene lookup returns CDR1 MNHNY and CDR2 SVGAGI (reference sequence). Trimming pared 2 bases from V and 1 base from J, leaving 2 bases between. The CDR3 length is 12 residues. The CDR3 loop is CASSYAQETQYF. CDR3 bases: TGTGCCAGCAGTTACGCCCAAGAGACCCAGTACTTC.

This chain joins TRBV10-2 and TRBJ1-6; D gene uncertain. CDR1 is WSHSY, CDR2 SAAADI, per germline. V was cut by 0 bases and J by 9 bases, with 9 bases left in between. This CDR3 region has 14 residues. CDR3 in DNA: TGCGCCAGCAGTGAGTCGGAGGGCCCTTCACCCCTCCACTTT. It encodes CASSESEGPSPLHF.

The chain carries TRBV29-1 and TRBJ1-2; D remains unclear. The CDR3 is made up of 13 amino acids. CDR1 is SQVTM, CDR2 ANQGSEA, per germline. The V end was cut by 6 bases, the J end by 0 bases, with 11 bases between. The CDR3 protein is CSVRTQTNYGYTF. In DNA, the CDR3 is TGCAGCGTGCGGACGCAGACTAACTATGGCTACACCTTC.

This rearrangement joins TRBV5-1 to TRBJ1-1; tentatively, D is TRBD1 (6 bases). Germline V gene lookup returns CDR1 SGHRS and CDR2 YFSETQ. CDR3 length: 15 amino acids. The V end lost 6 bases, the J end lost 5 bases, and 20 bases lay between the germline ends. CDR3 in amino acids: CASTIRGSGETEAFF. The CDR3 region has the DNA TGCGCCAGCACCATCAGGGGATCCGGAGAGACTGAAGCTTTCTTT.

The chain has TRBV7-9 and TRBJ2-1, with TRBD2 matching over 15 bases. The CDR3 runs to 16 residues. Germline-derived CDR1 and CDR2 are SEHNR and FQNEAQ (reference sequence). Trimming removed 5 bases from V and 7 bases from J; junction bases left unmatched: 6. The CDR3 reads CASSIGGTSGRNEQFF. The CDR3 region has the DNA TGTGCCAGCAGCATTGGGGGGACTAGCGGGAGGAATGAGCAGTTCTTC.

The J gene is TRBJ2-2, the V gene TRBV4-3, with D uncertain. The CDR3 runs 15 residues. Trimming cost V 4 bases and J 6 bases, with 15 bases left between them. The V gene's germline CDR1 is LGHNA and CDR2 YSLEER. CDR3 sequence (DNA): TGCGCCAGCAGCCGTCGATGGGGTAATTCCGGGGAGCTGTTTTTT. It is translated as CASSRRWGNSGELFF.

This rearrangement joins TRBV24-1 to TRBJ1-4; no reliable D call. CDR1 is KGHDR and CDR2 is SFDVKD in the germline V gene. The CDR3 totals 13 residues. V lost 5 bases, J lost 13 bases, and 16 bases lay in between. This CDR3 reads CATSASNEGVLFF. The CDR3 DNA follows: TGTGCCACCAGTGCGTCAAATGAGGGTGTACTGTTTTTT.

This chain joins TRBV28 and TRBJ2-5; the D gene is possibly TRBD2 (7 bases). Germline V gene lookup returns CDR1 MDHEN and CDR2 SYDVKM. The CDR3 extends over 14 amino acids. V lost 6 bases and J 4 bases, leaving 15 bases between the germline ends. The CDR3 sequence: CASRRGGASETQYF. CDR3 bases: TGTGCCAGCAGGAGGGGGGGGGCGTCAGAGACCCAGTACTTC.

The chain recombines TRBV27 with TRBJ1-5, with D perhaps TRBD1 (6 bases). Germline lookup yields CDR1 MNHEY and CDR2 SMNVEV (reference sequence). The CDR3 extends over 15 amino acids. V was cut by 5 bases and J by 5 bases, with 16 bases left in between. Here the CDR3 DNA reads TGTGCCAGCAGTCCTAAAGCCAGGGGTCATCAGCCCCAGCATTTT. This translates into CASSPKARGHQPQHF.

The rearrangement links TRBV7-9 to TRBJ1-2, with D uncertain. The germline V gene has CDR1 SEHNR and CDR2 FQNEAQ (reference sequence). CDR3 length: 14 amino acids. Trimming stripped 4 bases from V and 1 base from J, with 10 bases between. The CDR3 nucleotides read TGTGCCAGCAGCTCCCCCTTATATAACTATGGCTACACCTTC. It specifies CASSSPLYNYGYTF.

The chain combines TRBV9 with TRBJ2-1; D is possibly TRBD1 or TRBD2 (5 bases each). CDR1 and CDR2 (germline): SGDLS, YYNGEE. Deletions cut 1 base from V and 8 bases from J, with 28 bases between. There are 19 residues in the CDR3. The CDR3 bases are TGTGCCAGCAGCGTAAGTCTGGGCCGATGGGGGTCGGGTAGCGATGAGCAGTTCTTC. This encodes CASSVSLGRWGSGSDEQFF.

V is TRBV21-1 and J is TRBJ1-3. TRBV21-1 counts as a pseudogene. The length of the CDR3 is 16 residues. For the CDR3, the DNA is TGTGCCAGCAGCAAAGGAACGTTAGCCTCTGGAAACACCATATATTTT. As protein: CASSKGTLASGNTIYF.

The chain recombines TRBV6-6 with TRBJ1-3; TRBD1 agrees at 9 bases. Trimming at V came to 8 bases and at J to 6 bases, leaving 5 bases not matched to a gene. The CDR3 covers 13 residues. Germline values: CDR1 MNHNY, CDR2 SVGAGI (reference sequence). The CDR3 spells CASWTGEVNTIYF. CDR3 nucleotides: TGTGCCAGCTGGACAGGGGAAGTAAACACCATATATTTT.

The V and J genes are TRBV28 and TRBJ1-4; D not certain. Trimming removed 3 bases from V and 8 bases from J, with 13 bases in between. The CDR3 runs 14 residues. The V gene's germline CDR1 is MDHEN and CDR2 SYDVKM. The CDR3 spells CASSLGGDREKLFF. The CDR3 DNA is TGTGCCAGCAGTTTGGGCGGGGATCGAGAAAAACTGTTTTTT.